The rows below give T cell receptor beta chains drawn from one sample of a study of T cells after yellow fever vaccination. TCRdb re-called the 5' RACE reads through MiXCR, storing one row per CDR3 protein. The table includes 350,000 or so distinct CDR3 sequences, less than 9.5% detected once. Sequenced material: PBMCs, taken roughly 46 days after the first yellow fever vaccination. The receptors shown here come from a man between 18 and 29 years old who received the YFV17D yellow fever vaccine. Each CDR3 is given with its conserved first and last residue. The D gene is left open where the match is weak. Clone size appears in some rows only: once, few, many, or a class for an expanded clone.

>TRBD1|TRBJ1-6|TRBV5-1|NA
TGCGCCAGCAGCTCCGGGACAGGGGGCACTTTTACGGGATCACCCCTCCACTTT
CASSSGTGGTFTGSPLHF
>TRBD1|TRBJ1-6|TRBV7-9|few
TGTGCCAGCAGCCTACAGGGGGCGAAAGAATCACCCCTCCACTTT
CASSLQGAKESPLHF
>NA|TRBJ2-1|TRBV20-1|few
TGCAGTGCTCCGCCCGGGGGATGGTACAATGAGCAGTTCTTC
CSAPPGGWYNEQFF
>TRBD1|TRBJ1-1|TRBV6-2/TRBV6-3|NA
TGTGCCAGCAGTAAAAACAGGGGGGGCACTGAAGCTTTCTTT
CASSKNRGGTEAFF
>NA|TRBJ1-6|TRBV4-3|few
TGCGCCAGCAGCACCGGCAGGGAGGCTTCACCCCTCCACTTT
CASSTGREASPLHF
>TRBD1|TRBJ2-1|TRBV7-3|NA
TGTGCCAGCAGCTTAACTGCAGGGGGCAGTGAGCAGTTCTTC
CASSLTAGGSEQFF
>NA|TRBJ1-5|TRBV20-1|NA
TGCAGTGCTAGTCTTCAGGGGATCGTTCAGCCCCAGCATTTT
CSASLQGIVQPQHF
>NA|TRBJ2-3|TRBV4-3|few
TGCGCCAGCAGCCAAGAGGTTGGTAGCACAGATACGCAGTATTTT
CASSQEVGSTDTQYF
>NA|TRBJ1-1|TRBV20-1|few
TGCAGTGCTCAGAGAGGGGCGGGCGGAACTGAAGCTTTCTTT
CSAQRGAGGTEAFF
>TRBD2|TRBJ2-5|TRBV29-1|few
TGCAGCGTCTGGGGGGGGCAAGAGACCCAGTACTTC
CSVWGGQETQYF
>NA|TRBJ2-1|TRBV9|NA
TGTGCCAGCAGCGTAGCGGCTGGTTTGAATGAGCAGTTCTTC
CASSVAAGLNEQFF
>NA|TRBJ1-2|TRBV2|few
TGTGCCAGCAGTGAAGTGGGACTTAACTATGGCTACACCTTC
CASSEVGLNYGYTF
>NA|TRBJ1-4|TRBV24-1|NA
TGTGCCACCAGTGATGGCGAGGCGTTTGCAACTAATGAAAAACTGTTTTTT
CATSDGEAFATNEKLFF
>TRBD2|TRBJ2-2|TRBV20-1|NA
TGCAGTGCGATGAGCGGGGCCGGCACCGGGGAGCTGTTTTTT
CSAMSGAGTGELFF
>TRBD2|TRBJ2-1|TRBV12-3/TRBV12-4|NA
TGTGCCAGCAGTTTTAGTAGCGGGGGGCTTGAGCAGTTCTTC
CASSFSSGGLEQFF
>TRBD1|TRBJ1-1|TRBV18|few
TGTGCCAGCTCGGTGGGGACAGGGAGAGCCACTGAAGCTTTCTTT
CASSVGTGRATEAFF
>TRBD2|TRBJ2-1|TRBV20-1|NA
TGCAGTGCTAGAGATGAGACTAGCGGGGGCCCCTTGGATGAGCAGTTCTTC
CSARDETSGGPLDEQFF
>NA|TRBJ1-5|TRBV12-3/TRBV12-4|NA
TGTGCCAGCAGTCTAAGGGGCGGGGTGGACAATCAGCCCCAGCATTTT
CASSLRGGVDNQPQHF
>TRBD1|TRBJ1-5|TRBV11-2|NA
TGTGCCAGCAGCCCGACAGGGTCCCTCAGCCAGCCCCAGCATTTT
CASSPTGSLSQPQHF
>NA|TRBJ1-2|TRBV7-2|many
TGTGCCAGCAGCTTAGCCGGGGGCGAGGTTTATGGCTACACCTTC
CASSLAGGEVYGYTF
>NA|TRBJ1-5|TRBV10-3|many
TGTGCCATCAGTGAGCACGGGGCTGGTCAGCCCCAGCATTTT
CAISEHGAGQPQHF
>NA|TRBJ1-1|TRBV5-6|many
TGTGCCAGCAGCTTTTCTGAAGGCACTGAAGCTTTCTTT
CASSFSEGTEAFF
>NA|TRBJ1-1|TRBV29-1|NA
TGCAGCGTTCTGGGACTGAACACTGAAGCTTTCTTT
CSVLGLNTEAFF
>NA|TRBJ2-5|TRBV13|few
TGTGCCAGCAGCTTAGGCCTTAACGGGGGAGAGACCCAGTACTTC
CASSLGLNGGETQYF
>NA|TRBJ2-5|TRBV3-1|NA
TGTGCCAGCTTGCCGGGCCTCCATTCCGAGACCCAGTACTTC
CASLPGLHSETQYF
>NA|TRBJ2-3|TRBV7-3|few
TGTGCCAGCATCGACGGGGGAGATACGCAGTATTTT
CASIDGGDTQYF
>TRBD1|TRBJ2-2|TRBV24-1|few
TGTGCCACCAGAGGGGGCGACCTCAACACCGGGGAGCTGTTTTTT
CATRGGDLNTGELFF
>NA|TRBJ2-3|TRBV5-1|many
TGCGCCAGCAGCTTACGGGGGCCTGGAGATACGCAGTATTTT
CASSLRGPGDTQYF
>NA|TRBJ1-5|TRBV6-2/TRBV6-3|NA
TGTGCCAGCCGACAGGTTCAACTCGATCAGCCCCAGCATTTT
CASRQVQLDQPQHF